A single sample gave rise to the 32 T cell receptor beta chains below, sequenced in a study of CD8 T cells in Susac syndrome (dated by TCRdb to between 2018 and 2021). Libraries came from the immunoSEQ multiplex PCR assay. RNA was extracted using the RNeasy kit, and roughly 0.5 to 1 microgram was reverse transcribed with random hexamers. Starting from the raw public reads, TCRdb applied fastp trimming at Q25, assembled clones with MiXCR and retained in-frame beta chains. Entries that share a CDR3 protein sequence are merged under the most common genes and DNA. Within this sample are about 210,000 distinct CDR3 sequences, with roughly 96% of them counted one time only. 0.08% to 0.095% of the sample belongs to the ten largest clones. The material sequenced was CD4+ T cells from PBMCs. The origin of the receptors is a human donor with multiple sclerosis.

The chain is built from TRBV2 and TRBJ2-7, with no clear D. Germline values: CDR1 SNHLY, CDR2 FYNNEI. The V gene lost 8 bases and the J gene lost 1 base, with 6 bases spanning the gap. CDR3 size: 11 residues. This CDR3 is CASATSYEQYF. CDR3 coding DNA: TGTGCCAGCGCTACATCCTACGAGCAGTACTTC.

The V call is TRBV5-4, the J call TRBJ2-7; possible D gene TRBD1, 5 bases. The CDR3 has 14 residues. CDR1 and CDR2 from the germline V gene are SGHNT and YYREEE (reference sequence). With 0 bases removed from V and 0 bases from J, the gap between germline ends came to 7 bases. CDR3 bases: TGTGCCAGCAGCTTGGCAGGGTTCTCCTACGAGCAGTACTTC. Protein product: CASSLAGFSYEQYF.

The chain is built from TRBV4-1 and TRBJ2-7; weak D call: TRBD1 (5 bases). Germline assignment: CDR1 MGHRA and CDR2 YSYEKL. The CDR3 runs 15 residues. Trimming removed 1 base at V and 3 bases at J, with 13 bases between. CDR3 coding DNA: TGCGCCAGCAGCCAAGCCCCCTCCAGGGACTACGAGCAGTACTTC. Translating gives CASSQAPSRDYEQYF.

This sequence joins TRBV9 and TRBJ2-1; D perhaps matches TRBD1 (7 bases). This CDR3 has 15 residues. The V end was cut by 0 bases, the J end by 5 bases, with 12 bases between. The germline V gene encodes CDR1 SGDLS and CDR2 YYNGEE. CDR3 nucleotide sequence: TGTGCCAGCAGCGTAGTAGCCAGGGGGGACAATGAGCAGTTCTTC. The encoded protein is CASSVVARGDNEQFF.

The chain employs TRBV12-3 or TRBV12-4 and TRBJ1-5, with 10 bases lining up with TRBD1. CDR3 length equals 16 residues. Losses at the gene ends were 5 bases for V and 4 bases for J; bases not matched to a gene: 8. CDR3 DNA sequence: TGTGCCAGCAGTGCCGGGACAGGGGCCGCAAATCAGCCCCAGCATTTT. Its translation: CASSAGTGAANQPQHF.

CDR3 loop: CSARDLRGATYEQYF. The CDR3 DNA follows: TGCAGTGCTAGAGATCTGAGGGGGGCCACCTACGAGCAGTACTTC. The chain recombines TRBV20-1 with TRBJ2-7; D could derive from TRBD1 or TRBD2 (6 bases each). This CDR3 is 15 amino acids long. Germline V gene data show CDR1 as DFQATT and CDR2 as SNEGSKA (reference sequence). Between the trimmed V and J ends, which lost 0 bases and 2 bases, there was a span of 14 bases.

This rearrangement joins TRBV18 to TRBJ2-5; D is perhaps TRBD2 (5 bases). CDR1 KGHSH and CDR2 LQKENI come from the germline V gene. Trimming cost V 1 base and J 3 bases, with 15 bases left between them. This CDR3 is 16 amino acids long. The CDR3 is CASSPLLMGSEETQYF. The CDR3 DNA reads as TGTGCCAGCTCACCACTACTTATGGGGAGTGAAGAGACCCAGTACTTC.

The chain has TRBV29-1 and TRBJ2-1, with 9 bases aligning to TRBD1. The germline CDR1 and CDR2 sequences are SQVTM and ANQGSEA. J lost 5 bases, V lost 1 base, and 18 bases had no gene match. The CDR3 spans 19 residues. CDR3 DNA: TGCAGCGTTGAAGCCTTACCGGGACAGGGAGTTCAATTTGACAATGAGCAGTTCTTC. This encodes CSVEALPGQGVQFDNEQFF.

This clonotype showed up just a few times. V gene TRBV29-1 combines with J gene TRBJ2-7; possibly TRBD1 or TRBD2 for D (6 bases each). This CDR3 is 12 amino acids long. Trimming pared 4 bases from V and 4 bases from J, leaving 11 bases between. From germline, CDR1 is SQVTM and CDR2 ANQGSEA. DNA of the CDR3: TGCAGCGTTGGACGGGGGCCATACGAGCAGTACTTC. Translation: CSVGRGPYEQYF.

The chain combines TRBV4-1 with TRBJ2-3; D gene unclear. The CDR3 is 12 amino acids. Trimming stripped 2 bases from V and 4 bases from J, with 4 bases between. The germline CDR1 and CDR2 sequences are MGHRA and YSYEKL. For the CDR3, the DNA is TGCGCCAGCAGCCAATGGTCAGATACGCAGTATTTT. Its translation is CASSQWSDTQYF.

This chain uses TRBV30 with TRBJ2-1; TRBD2 matches 9 bases. CDR3 length: 14 amino acids. V trimming: 0 bases; J trimming: 10 bases; junction bases outside the gene matches: 7. Germline values: CDR1 GTSNPN, CDR2 SVGIG (reference sequence). CDR3 protein: CAWSVDLAGTEQFF. The DNA for the CDR3 is TGTGCCTGGAGTGTTGATCTAGCGGGAACGGAGCAGTTCTTC.

J is TRBJ1-5 and V is TRBV4-2, with D possibly being TRBD1 (5 bases). This CDR3 region has 17 residues. Trimming took off 1 base at V and 6 bases at J, with 19 bases between the two ends. Per the germline V gene, CDR1 is LGHNA and CDR2 is YNFKEQ. CDR3 bases: TGTGCCAGCAGCCAAGTGGGCTCAGGGTCCCGCGGTCAGCCCCAGCATTTT. It specifies CASSQVGSGSRGQPQHF.

V is TRBV6-5 and J is TRBJ1-1, with TRBD1 as a possible D gene (6 bases). Trimming left V 4 bases short and J 1 base short, with 13 bases between. Germline CDR1 MNHEY, CDR2 SVGAGI. The CDR3 runs 15 residues. This CDR3 is CASSFTGHGNTEAFF. The DNA of the CDR3 is TGTGCCAGCAGTTTCACAGGGCATGGGAACACTGAAGCTTTCTTT.

This chain uses TRBV18 with TRBJ2-7; 8 nucleotides match TRBD2. V gave up 0 bases and J gave up 7 bases; unmatched junction bases: 5. The germline V gene encodes CDR1 KGHSH and CDR2 LQKENI. This CDR3 has 14 residues. CDR3 nucleotides: TGTGCCAGCTCACCACCAGCGGGAGTGGGGGAGCAGTACTTC. It codes for CASSPPAGVGEQYF.

The gene calls are TRBV11-2 and TRBJ2-5; D perhaps matches TRBD1 (5 bases). The J call may be faulty, since TRBJ2-7 better matches the DNA end. The CDR3 covers 12 residues. CDR1 is SGHAT, CDR2 FQNNGV, per germline. CDR3 bases: TGTGCCAGCAGCTTATCAGGGATCGAGCAGTACTTC. Protein: CASSLSGIEQYF.

CDR3 nucleotides: TGCGCCAGCAGCAGACAGTCGAGCTCCTACAATGAGCAGTTCTTC. The encoded protein is CASSRQSSSYNEQFF. The chain has TRBV5-1 and TRBJ2-1; TRBD1 might be the D (5 bases). Germline V gene lookup returns CDR1 SGHRS and CDR2 YFSETQ. The length of the CDR3 is 15 residues. V dropped 4 bases and J dropped 0 bases, with 11 bases sitting between them.

V is TRBV11-1 and J is TRBJ1-6; tentative D call: TRBD1 (6 bases). Germline loops: CDR1 SGHAT, CDR2 FQDESV (reference sequence). With 5 bases removed from V and 8 bases from J, the gap between germline ends came to 22 bases. This CDR3 is built from 17 residues. The CDR3 sequence is CASSPPTGLLRDSPLHF. In DNA form, the CDR3 reads TGTGCCAGCAGCCCACCGACAGGACTCCTCCGGGATTCACCCCTCCACTTT.

The rearrangement joins TRBV27 to TRBJ2-7; D gene uncertain. The V gene's germline CDR1 is MNHEY and CDR2 SMNVEV (reference sequence). The CDR3 sequence is 13 residues long. V lost 4 bases and J 2 bases, leaving 9 bases between the germline ends. The CDR3 protein is CASSSRITYEQYF. In DNA form, the CDR3 reads TGTGCCAGCAGTTCCCGGATTACCTACGAGCAGTACTTC.

The chain couples TRBV13 to TRBJ2-1; maybe TRBD2 (6 bases). Deletions cut 2 bases from V and 5 bases from J, with 10 bases between. This CDR3 has 14 amino acids. The germline CDR1 and CDR2 sequences are PRHDT and FYEKMQ (reference sequence). The CDR3, as DNA: TGTGCCAGCAGCTTACGCGGGACTGACAATGAGCAGTTCTTC. Translation gives CASSLRGTDNEQFF.

The chain carries TRBV23-1 and TRBJ2-2; D perhaps matches TRBD2 (6 bases). TRBV23-1 is assigned to the ORF class and has an uncertain function. This CDR3 has 16 residues. V was cut by 9 bases and J by 1 base, with 18 bases left in between. CDR3 loop: CASRGRQRLNTGELFF. DNA for the CDR3: TGCGCCAGTCGGGGGAGGCAGCGACTGAACACCGGGGAGCTGTTTTTT.

The chain combines TRBV18 with TRBJ2-7, with 9 bases matching TRBD2. The trim removed 2 bases at V and 2 bases at J, leaving 7 bases unmatched. This CDR3 is 16 amino acids long. In germline, CDR1 is KGHSH, CDR2 LQKENI. CDR3 sequence (DNA): TGTGCCAGCTCACCAGGCCGGACTAGCGTCCCCTACGAGCAGTACTTC. Amino acid sequence: CASSPGRTSVPYEQYF.

The chain carries TRBV27 and TRBJ1-2; TRBD1 aligns across 8 bases. CDR1 is MNHEY and CDR2 is SMNVEV in the germline V gene (reference sequence). Unmatched junction bases numbered 12, after V lost 5 bases and J lost 4 bases. CDR3 length: 16 amino acids. As DNA, the CDR3 is TGTGCCAGCAGTCCCTCCTACAGGGGGACGGGCTATGGCTACACCTTC. Translating it yields CASSPSYRGTGYGYTF.

This sequence joins TRBV2 and TRBJ1-2; D gene uncertain. V was shortened by 6 bases and J by 4 bases, with 9 bases between the two germline ends. This CDR3 is built from 12 residues. Looked up from germline, CDR1 is SNHLY and CDR2 is FYNNEI. CDR3 region: CASSDGIYGYTF. Written as DNA, the CDR3 is TGTGCCAGCAGCGACGGCATCTATGGCTACACCTTC.

CDR3 sequence reads: CAWSTGGNNYGYTF. DNA for the CDR3: TGTGCCTGGTCCACAGGGGGAAACAACTATGGCTACACCTTC. The V call is TRBV30, the J call TRBJ1-2; 8 bases fit TRBD1. V gave up 5 bases and J gave up 2 bases; unmatched junction bases: 7. The germline CDR1 and CDR2 sequences are GTSNPN and SVGIG (reference sequence). The CDR3 totals 14 residues.

The chain's CDR3 is CASSSGEASGGREQFF. In DNA, the CDR3 is TGTGCCAGCAGCTCAGGGGAGGCTAGCGGGGGGCGAGAGCAGTTCTTC. The chain employs TRBV9 and TRBJ2-1; 11 bases are shared with TRBD2. The ends lost 4 bases at V and 10 bases at J; junction bases unmatched: 13. Germline values: CDR1 SGDLS, CDR2 YYNGEE. The CDR3 length is 16 residues. Drawing the rest from reference TRBV9 and TRBJ2-1, the complete variable domain is DSGVTQTPKHLITATGQRVTLRCSPRSGDLSVYWYQQSLDQGLQFLIQYYNGEERAKGNILERFSAQQFPDLHSELNLSSLELGDSALYFCASSSGEASGGREQFFGPGTRLTVL.

The rearrangement links TRBV15 to TRBJ2-2, with D unclear. V was pared by 1 base and J by 5 bases, with 11 bases between. CDR3 length: 15 residues. Germline CDR1 reads LNHNV; CDR2 reads YYDKDF (reference sequence). The CDR3 coding sequence is TGTGCCACCAGCAGAGTAGAGACAAAAACCGGGGAGCTGTTTTTT. It is translated as CATSRVETKTGELFF.

This chain uses TRBV14 with TRBJ2-5; 7 bases are a match to TRBD1. The V gene's germline CDR1 is SGHDN and CDR2 FVKESK. J lost 1 base, V lost 8 bases, and 10 bases had no gene match. The CDR3 loop spans 15 amino acids. In DNA, the CDR3 is TGTGCCAGCGGAAGCTTACAGGGGACCCAAGAGACCCAGTACTTC. Translation gives CASGSLQGTQETQYF.

The V call is TRBV7-3, the J call TRBJ2-3, with 13 bases aligning to TRBD2. The CDR3 has 15 residues. CDR1 is SGHTA and CDR2 is FQGTGA in the germline V gene. Unmatched junction bases numbered 3, after V lost 3 bases and J lost 6 bases. CDR3 sequence (DNA): TGTGCCAGCAGCTTGACTAGCGGGAGGCCCGATACGCAGTATTTT. Its protein is CASSLTSGRPDTQYF.

V and J are TRBV29-1 and TRBJ1-2, with no clear D. The CDR3 contains 12 residues. V was trimmed by 7 bases and J by 7 bases, leaving 16 bases between them. CDR1 SQVTM and CDR2 ANQGSEA come from the germline V gene. Here the CDR3 DNA reads TGCAGCGCAAAAGGAGAGGTGGGTGGCTACACCTTC. Residues: CSAKGEVGGYTF.

The V and J genes are TRBV9 and TRBJ1-4; no clear D. This CDR3 has 15 amino acids. Between the trimmed V and J ends, which lost 4 bases and 8 bases, there was a span of 18 bases. The V gene's germline CDR1 is SGDLS and CDR2 YYNGEE. This chain's CDR3 is CASSPRTPVEEKLFF. The CDR3 DNA reads as TGTGCCAGCAGCCCGAGGACGCCGGTAGAGGAAAAACTGTTTTTT.

This rearrangement joins TRBV20-1 to TRBJ2-7; the D gene could be TRBD1 or TRBD2 (5 bases each). The CDR3 sequence is 12 residues long. V was pared by 4 bases and J by 3 bases, with 10 bases between. Germline V gene data show CDR1 as DFQATT and CDR2 as SNEGSKA (reference sequence). The CDR3 nucleotides are TGCAGTGCTACCGGGACCAACTACGAGCAGTACTTC. Translated: CSATGTNYEQYF.

The genes are TRBV3-1 and TRBJ2-1; no firm D call. V was shortened by 8 bases and J by 5 bases, with 16 bases between the two germline ends. Germline V gene sequence: CDR1 LGHDT, CDR2 YNNKEL (reference sequence). CDR3 length: 14 residues. CDR3 sequence reads: CASAHPMRHNEQFF. CDR3 bases: TGTGCCAGCGCCCACCCGATGAGACACAATGAGCAGTTCTTC.